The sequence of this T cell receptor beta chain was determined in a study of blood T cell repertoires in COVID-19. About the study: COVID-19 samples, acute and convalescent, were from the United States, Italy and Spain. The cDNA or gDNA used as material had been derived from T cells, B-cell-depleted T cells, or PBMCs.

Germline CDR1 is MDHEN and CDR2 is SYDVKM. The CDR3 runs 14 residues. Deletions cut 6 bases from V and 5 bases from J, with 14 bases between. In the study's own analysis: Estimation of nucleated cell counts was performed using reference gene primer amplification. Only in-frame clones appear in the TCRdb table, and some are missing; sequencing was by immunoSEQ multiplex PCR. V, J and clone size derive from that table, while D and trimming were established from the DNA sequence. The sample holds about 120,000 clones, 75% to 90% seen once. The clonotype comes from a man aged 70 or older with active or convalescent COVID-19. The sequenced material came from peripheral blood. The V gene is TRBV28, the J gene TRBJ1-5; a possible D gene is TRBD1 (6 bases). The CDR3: CASSPGTGYQPQHF. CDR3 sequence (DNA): TGTGCCAGCAGCCCCGGAACAGGGTATCAGCCCCAGCATTTT. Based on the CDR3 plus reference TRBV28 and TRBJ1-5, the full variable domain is DVKVTQSSRYLVKRTGEKVFLECVQDMDHENMFWYRQDPGLGLRLIYFSYDVKMKEKGDIPEGYSVSREKKERFSLILESASTNQTSMYLCASSPGTGYQPQHFGDGTRLSIL.